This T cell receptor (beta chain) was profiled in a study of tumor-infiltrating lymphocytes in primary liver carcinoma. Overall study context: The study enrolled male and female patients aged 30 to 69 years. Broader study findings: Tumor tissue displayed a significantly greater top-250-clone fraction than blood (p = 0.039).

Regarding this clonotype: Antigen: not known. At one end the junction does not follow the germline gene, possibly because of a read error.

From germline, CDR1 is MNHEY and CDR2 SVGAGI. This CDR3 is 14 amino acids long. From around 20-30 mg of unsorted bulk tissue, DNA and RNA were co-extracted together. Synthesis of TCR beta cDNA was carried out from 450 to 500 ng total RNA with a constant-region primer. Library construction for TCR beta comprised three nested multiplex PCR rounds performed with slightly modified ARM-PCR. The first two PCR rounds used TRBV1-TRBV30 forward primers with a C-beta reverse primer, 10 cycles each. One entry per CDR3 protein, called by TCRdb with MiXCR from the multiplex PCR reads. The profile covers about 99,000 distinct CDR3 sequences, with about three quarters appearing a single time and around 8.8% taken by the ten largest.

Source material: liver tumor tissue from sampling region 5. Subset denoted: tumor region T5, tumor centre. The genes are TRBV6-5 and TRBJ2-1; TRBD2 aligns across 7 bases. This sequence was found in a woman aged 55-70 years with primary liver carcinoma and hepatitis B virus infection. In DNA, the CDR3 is TGTGCCAGCAGCCGGAGCGGGAATAATAATGAACAGTTCTTC. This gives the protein CASSRSGNNNEQFF.